Sequencing of this TCR beta chain was carried out in a study of CD8 T cells in ankylosing spondylitis (dated by TCRdb to about 2017). About the full investigation: T cell receptor beta repertoires were profiled in healthy donors and ankylosing spondylitis patients so that disease-linked TCR variants could be found. Peripheral blood was sampled, and synovial fluid was additionally collected from ankylosing spondylitis patients. The full study cohort was made up of about 24 ankylosing spondylitis patients and around 100 healthy donors.

The research as a whole found: In peripheral blood, the disease-linked clones were found at relatively low frequencies and had a CD8+ phenotype. Some motif variants were previously reported in synovial fluid and blood of reactive arthritis patients, suggesting common disease-initiation mechanisms. The disease-linked clones were reported as significantly enriched in matched synovial fluid samples from ankylosing spondylitis patients. Blood from ankylosing spondylitis patients appeared to be characterized by a TCR beta motif composed of 7 to 9 highly homologous amino acid variants.

In the case of this clonotype: The antigen it binds to is not known. At one of its ends the junction is not consistent with the germline gene, which may arise from a read error.

CDR3 length: 19 amino acids, cysteine to phenylalanine. CDR3 DNA only is kept here, 57 bases in frame from base 1. CDR1 and CDR2 are read off the germline V gene (reference sequence) as SSHAT and FNYEAQ. For sequencing, an Illumina HiSeq 2500 was employed. Quantitative 5'-RACE with molecular barcodes was the method used to prepare the TCR beta libraries. The paper's data handling went like this. A new computational method based on a probabilistic model of VDJ rearrangement was used to identify disease-linked TCR variants. Starting from the raw public reads, TCRdb applied fastp trimming at Q25, assembled clones with MiXCR and retained in-frame beta chains. All rows with the same CDR3 protein become a single entry with the most common DNA and genes. The V and J calls were determined by TCRdb, not by the authors. In all, the sample holds a few hundred thousand distinct CDR3 sequences, and over 15% of those were seen once. Around 30% of the sample is taken by the ten largest.

The V gene is TRBV7-7 and the J gene is TRBJ2-3, with the D gene tentatively TRBD1 or TRBD2, based on 6 matching bases in each. The clonotype comes from a male donor with ankylosing spondylitis or in good health (not recorded which). The sequencing input was blood, either unsorted or a sorted T cell fraction (not recorded which). The CDR3 corresponds to CASSLALGGLPSPPDTQYF. Here is the DNA: TGTGCTAGCAGCTTAGCGTTAGGGGGACTCCCAAGCCCCCCAGATACGCAGTATTTT. Where the CDR3 stops, the reference TRBV7-7 and TRBJ2-3 genes take over; the full variable domain is GAGVSQSPRYKVTKRGQDVTLRCDPISSHATLYWYQQALGQGPEFLTYFNYEAQPDKSGLPSDRFSAERPEGSISTLTIQRTEQRDSAMYRCASSLALGGLPSPPDTQYFGPGTRLTVL.